The rows below give T cell receptor beta chains drawn from one sample of a study of vaccination and CD4 T cells after COVID-19. One entry per CDR3 protein results from TCRdb running MiXCR on the PCR reads. The sample has about 12,000 distinct CDR3 sequences, about 39% seen once; the top ten hold about 15%. No antigen has been identified for these receptors. The material sequenced was CD4+ T cells from blood, cultured in vitro. All receptors derive from a human donor in good health. CDR3s include the opening cysteine and the closing phenylalanine or tryptophan. A D gene is named only where the DNA matches it firmly. Not all rows give a size; the values are once, few, many and, for expanded clones, a class.

TRBV28,TRBJ1-6,NA,NA,CASSLNRQGLLSSYNSPLHF,TGTGCCAGCAGCCTGAACAGGCAGGGGCTACTCAGCTCCTATAATTCACCCCTCCACTTT
TRBV6-5,TRBJ2-1,NA,TRBD1,CASSYLTGGNEQFF,TGTGCCAGCAGTTACCTTACAGGGGGCAATGAGCAGTTCTTC
TRBV20-1,TRBJ2-1,NA,NA,CSAAKGINEQFF,TGCAGTGCTGCAAAGGGGATAAATGAGCAGTTCTTC
TRBV20-1,TRBJ1-1,NA,TRBD1,CSAPGRGQTEAFF,TGCAGTGCCCCGGGGAGGGGGCAGACTGAAGCTTTCTTT
TRBV20-1,TRBJ2-3,few,TRBD2,CSARAGDSGSTDTQYF,TGCAGTGCTAGAGCTGGGGATAGCGGGAGTACAGATACGCAGTATTTT
TRBV29-1,TRBJ2-5,few,TRBD1,CSVLLLLGQVGRETQYF,TGCAGCGTTCTTCTTTTGCTCGGACAGGTGGGGCGAGAGACCCAGTACTTC
TRBV28,TRBJ2-3,NA,NA,CASNGGDARAPDTQYF,TGTGCCAGCAATGGTGGTGACGCCCGGGCCCCAGATACGCAGTATTTT
TRBV20-1,TRBJ1-3,NA,TRBD1,CSARVWGQSSGNTIYF,TGCAGTGCTAGAGTTTGGGGACAGAGCTCTGGAAACACCATATATTTT
TRBV28,TRBJ1-1,NA,NA,CASSPTYGLGNTEAFF,TGTGCCAGCAGTCCGACGTACGGACTGGGGAACACTGAAGCTTTCTTT
TRBV29-1,TRBJ1-1,few,TRBD1,CSALTGMNTEAFF,TGCAGCGCTCTGACAGGGATGAACACTGAAGCTTTCTTT
TRBV11-2,TRBJ2-7,few,NA,CASIGGTISGDEQYF,TGTGCCAGCATCGGCGGGACAATTTCAGGGGACGAGCAGTACTTC
TRBV28,TRBJ2-3,NA,NA,CASRVGTDTDTQYF,TGTGCCAGCAGAGTAGGGACGGACACAGATACGCAGTATTTT
TRBV20-1,TRBJ1-3,NA,TRBD1,CSAREGQTSSGNTIYF,TGCAGTGCTAGAGAGGGACAGACAAGCTCTGGAAACACCATATATTTT
TRBV7-7,TRBJ2-3,few,NA,CASSDDLTSTDTQYF,TGTGCTAGCAGCGATGACTTGACTAGCACAGATACGCAGTATTTT
TRBV7-2,TRBJ2-3,NA,NA,CASSLTDTQYF,TGTGCCAGCAGCCTTACAGATACGCAGTATTTT
TRBV6-1,TRBJ2-3,NA,TRBD2,CASNSRGAGGGLGTQYF,TGTGCCAGCAACTCGCGCGGAGCGGGAGGGGGCCTGGGTACGCAGTATTTT
TRBV11-2,TRBJ2-5,NA,NA,CASTEVLDGKTQYF,TGTGCCAGCACCGAGGTACTAGACGGAAAGACCCAGTACTTC
TRBV7-3,TRBJ2-3,few,NA,CASSPGNTDTQYF,TGTGCCAGCAGCCCCGGGAACACAGATACGCAGTATTTT
TRBV19,TRBJ2-7,NA,NA,CASSIEGRGGYEQYF,TGTGCCAGTAGTATCGAGGGCAGGGGGGGCTACGAGCAGTACTTC
TRBV20-1,TRBJ2-7,few,TRBD1,CSARSRTGVDEQYF,TGCAGTGCACGAAGTCGGACAGGGGTCGACGAGCAGTACTTC
TRBV6-5,TRBJ2-6,NA,NA,CASSYEDSGANVLTF,TGTGCCAGCAGTTACGAGGACTCTGGGGCCAACGTCCTGACTTTC
TRBV11-2,TRBJ1-2,NA,TRBD1,CASSLAPGQPYGYTF,TGTGCCAGCAGCTTAGCCCCGGGACAGCCCTATGGCTACACCTTC
TRBV7-2,TRBJ2-7,NA,NA,CASSLNVVTYEQYF,TGTGCCAGCAGCTTAAATGTCGTAACCTACGAGCAGTACTTC
TRBV20-1,TRBJ2-1,few,NA,CSASGLLKAYNEQFF,TGCAGTGCTAGTGGTCTGCTAAAGGCCTACAATGAGCAGTTCTTC
TRBV20-1,TRBJ2-1,NA,TRBD1,CSAKGQGAYEQFF,TGCAGTGCTAAAGGACAGGGGGCCTATGAGCAGTTCTTC
TRBV27,TRBJ2-7,NA,NA,CASSLKQSYSYEQYF,TGTGCCAGCAGTTTAAAGCAGTCCTACTCCTACGAGCAGTACTTC
TRBV19,TRBJ1-2,NA,TRBD1,CASREGAGYGYTF,TGTGCCAGTCGGGAGGGGGCTGGCTATGGCTACACCTTC
TRBV7-8,TRBJ2-1,NA,TRBD2,CASSLVPTGLGTYNEQFF,TGTGCCAGCAGCTTAGTTCCCACGGGACTAGGGACCTACAATGAGCAGTTCTTC
TRBV27,TRBJ2-2,few,NA,CASSFGRSNTGELFF,TGTGCCAGCAGTTTCGGACGTTCGAACACCGGGGAGCTGTTTTTT
TRBV20-1,TRBJ2-3,few,TRBD2,CSARLSGRGDTQYF,TGCAGTGCTAGATTGAGCGGGAGGGGGGATACGCAGTATTTT
TRBV6-1,TRBJ2-5,NA,NA,CASSPYGGSYGTQYF,TGTGCCAGCAGCCCATATGGGGGGAGCTATGGGACCCAGTACTTC
TRBV6-1,TRBJ2-7,NA,NA,CASTQLRLGKGEQYF,TGTGCCAGCACCCAACTAAGACTGGGAAAGGGCGAGCAGTACTTC
TRBV19,TRBJ1-5,NA,NA,CASSTREDQPQHF,TGTGCCAGTAGTACCCGAGAGGATCAGCCCCAGCATTTT
TRBV5-4,TRBJ1-5,few,NA,CASRAGMDQPQHF,TGTGCCAGCCGGGCAGGTATGGATCAGCCCCAGCATTTT
TRBV6-1,TRBJ2-1,NA,TRBD1,CASRTGQASYNEQFF,TGTGCCAGCAGGACGGGACAGGCTTCCTACAATGAGCAGTTCTTC
TRBV6-1,TRBJ2-7,NA,TRBD1,CASSHSGWGQASYEQYF,TGTGCCAGCAGCCATTCCGGGTGGGGACAGGCCTCCTACGAGCAGTACTTC
TRBV19,TRBJ1-1,few,TRBD1,CASSQRRAGGAGNTEAFF,TGTGCCAGTAGTCAAAGGCGGGCAGGGGGCGCTGGGAACACTGAAGCTTTCTTT
TRBV6-2/TRBV6-3,TRBJ1-5,NA,NA,CASSYYDGGTQHF,TGTGCCAGCAGTTACTACGACGGGGGTACCCAGCATTTT
TRBV7-2,TRBJ2-6,NA,NA,CASRIFSGANVLTF,TGTGCCAGCAGAATTTTCTCTGGGGCCAACGTCCTGACTTTC
TRBV5-4,TRBJ1-2,few,TRBD1,CASSLDRGARFGYTF,TGTGCCAGCAGCCTGGACAGGGGGGCGAGGTTTGGCTACACCTTC
TRBV4-1,TRBJ1-5,once,NA,CASSQDIENRDNQPQHF,TGCGCCAGCAGCCAAGATATCGAGAACAGAGACAATCAGCCCCAGCATTTT
TRBV29-1,TRBJ2-1,NA,NA,CSVALGGDYNEQFF,TGCAGCGTTGCCCTAGGCGGAGATTACAATGAGCAGTTCTTC
TRBV19,TRBJ2-2,few,TRBD1,CASSQRGQAGELFF,TGTGCCAGTAGTCAAAGGGGGCAGGCCGGGGAGCTGTTTTTT
TRBV20-1,TRBJ2-1,NA,TRBD2,CSALAVIWDYNEQFF,TGCAGTGCCCTAGCGGTGATTTGGGACTACAATGAGCAGTTCTTC
TRBV28,TRBJ1-4,NA,NA,CASSYLTGLFF,TGTGCCAGCAGCTACTTAACGGGACTGTTTTTT
TRBV7-2,TRBJ2-2,NA,NA,CASSTHRVNTGELFF,TGTGCCAGCAGCACTCACAGGGTAAACACCGGGGAGCTGTTTTTT
TRBV19,TRBJ1-5,medium-sized,NA,CASSMGQGSNQPQHF,TGTGCCAGTAGTATGGGGCAGGGGAGCAATCAGCCCCAGCATTTT
TRBV2,TRBJ2-1,NA,TRBD1,CASVEQGVYNEQFF,TGTGCCAGCGTCGAACAGGGGGTTTACAATGAGCAGTTCTTC
TRBV23-1,TRBJ2-2,NA,NA,CASSQVRLATTGELFF,TGCGCCAGCAGTCAAGTCCGGCTAGCGACCACCGGGGAGCTGTTTTTT
TRBV12-3/TRBV12-4,TRBJ2-7,NA,TRBD2,CASSLRREAYEQYF,TGTGCCAGCAGTTTGCGGCGGGAGGCCTACGAGCAGTACTTC
TRBV27,TRBJ2-3,few,NA,CASSLLGKTDTQYF,TGTGCCAGCAGTTTATTGGGAAAAACAGATACGCAGTATTTT
TRBV7-2,TRBJ1-5,NA,NA,CASSLGHSNQPQHF,TGTGCCAGCAGTCTCGGTCATTCCAACCAGCCCCAGCATTTT
TRBV25-1,TRBJ2-1,few,NA,CASSAHGTNYNEQFF,TGTGCCAGCAGTGCACATGGGACCAACTACAATGAGCAGTTCTTC